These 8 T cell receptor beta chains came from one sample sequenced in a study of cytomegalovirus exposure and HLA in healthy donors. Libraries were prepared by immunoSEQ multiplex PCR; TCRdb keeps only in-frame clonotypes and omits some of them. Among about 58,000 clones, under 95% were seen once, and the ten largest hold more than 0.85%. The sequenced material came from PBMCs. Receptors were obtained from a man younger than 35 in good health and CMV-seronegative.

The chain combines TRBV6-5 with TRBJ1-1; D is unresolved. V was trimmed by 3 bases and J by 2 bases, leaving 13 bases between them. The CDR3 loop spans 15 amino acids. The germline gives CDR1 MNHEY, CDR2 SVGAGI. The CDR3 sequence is CASSYSRTGNTEAFF. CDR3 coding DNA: TGTGCCAGCAGTTATTCCCGGACGGGAAACACTGAAGCTTTCTTT.

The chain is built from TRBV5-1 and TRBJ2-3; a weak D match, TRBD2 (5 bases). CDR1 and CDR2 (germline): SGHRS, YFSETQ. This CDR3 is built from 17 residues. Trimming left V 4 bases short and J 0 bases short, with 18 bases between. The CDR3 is CASSPRIAGTSTDTQYF. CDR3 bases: TGCGCCAGCAGCCCCCGTATCGCGGGCACTAGCACAGATACGCAGTATTTT.

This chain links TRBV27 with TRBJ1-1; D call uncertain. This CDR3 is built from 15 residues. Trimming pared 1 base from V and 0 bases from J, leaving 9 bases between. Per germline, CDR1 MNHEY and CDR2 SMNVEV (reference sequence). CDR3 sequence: CASSLWAGLNTEAFF. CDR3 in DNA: TGTGCCAGCAGTTTATGGGCAGGCCTGAACACTGAAGCTTTCTTT.

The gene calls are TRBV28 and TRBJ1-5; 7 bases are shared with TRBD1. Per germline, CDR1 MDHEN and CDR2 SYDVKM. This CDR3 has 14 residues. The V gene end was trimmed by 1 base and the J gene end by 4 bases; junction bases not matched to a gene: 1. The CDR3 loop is CASSLSGGNQPQHF. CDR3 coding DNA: TGTGCCAGCAGTTTATCAGGGGGAAATCAGCCCCAGCATTTT.

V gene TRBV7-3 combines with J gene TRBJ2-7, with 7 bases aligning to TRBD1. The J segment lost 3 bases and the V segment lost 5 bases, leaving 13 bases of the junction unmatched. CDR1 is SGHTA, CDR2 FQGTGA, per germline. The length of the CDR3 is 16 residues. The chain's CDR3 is CASSPPLPGQRYEQYF. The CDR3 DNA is TGTGCCAGCAGCCCACCTCTACCGGGACAGCGCTACGAGCAGTACTTC.

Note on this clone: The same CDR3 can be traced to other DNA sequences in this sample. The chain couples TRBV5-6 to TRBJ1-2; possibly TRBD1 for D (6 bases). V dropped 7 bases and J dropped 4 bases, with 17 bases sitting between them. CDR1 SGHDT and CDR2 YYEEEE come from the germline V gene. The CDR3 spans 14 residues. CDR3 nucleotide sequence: TGTGCCAGCGGAAACTCACAGGGTCTCTATGGCTACACCTTC. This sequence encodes CASGNSQGLYGYTF.

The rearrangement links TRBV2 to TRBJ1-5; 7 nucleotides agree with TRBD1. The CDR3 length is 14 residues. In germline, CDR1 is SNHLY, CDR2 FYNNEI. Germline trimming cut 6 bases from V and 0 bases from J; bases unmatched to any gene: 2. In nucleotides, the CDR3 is TGTGCCAGCAGCCGGACAGGTAGCAATCAGCCCCAGCATTTT. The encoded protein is CASSRTGSNQPQHF.

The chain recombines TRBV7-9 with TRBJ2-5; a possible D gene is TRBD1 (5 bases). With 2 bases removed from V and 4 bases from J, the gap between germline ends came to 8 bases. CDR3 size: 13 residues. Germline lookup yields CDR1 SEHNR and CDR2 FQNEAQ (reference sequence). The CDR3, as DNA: TGTGCCAGCAGCTTACGGCAGGGAGAGACCCAGTACTTC. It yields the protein CASSLRQGETQYF.